One TCR beta chain is described in this entry. Its target is unknown. This record comes from a study of shared clonotypes between healthy human individuals. The CDR3 totals 15 residues. V was clipped by 7 bases and J by 0 bases; unmatched bases: 7. CDR1 is MDHEN and CDR2 is SYDVKM in the germline V gene. Study results and limitations: Around 5.3% of naive CD4 clonotypes were shared across four donors.

The donors were adults (healthy and HIV-negative) with no recent acute infections or vaccinations. Using immunoSEQ multiplex PCR, the repertoire was profiled, and TCRdb retains in-frame clones only, with some absent. In the table there are more than 2 million clones, 85% to 95% of which are singletons. The sample was naive CD4+ T cells sorted from blood. Subset of the sample: CD45RA+ positively selected. This sequence joins TRBV28 and TRBJ1-1; 8 nucleotides line up with TRBD1. The clonotype originates from a man aged 18 to 29 in good health. CDR3 DNA: TGTGCCAGCACCCTCGGACAGGGTCTGAACACTGAAGCTTTCTTT. Amino acid sequence: CASTLGQGLNTEAFF.